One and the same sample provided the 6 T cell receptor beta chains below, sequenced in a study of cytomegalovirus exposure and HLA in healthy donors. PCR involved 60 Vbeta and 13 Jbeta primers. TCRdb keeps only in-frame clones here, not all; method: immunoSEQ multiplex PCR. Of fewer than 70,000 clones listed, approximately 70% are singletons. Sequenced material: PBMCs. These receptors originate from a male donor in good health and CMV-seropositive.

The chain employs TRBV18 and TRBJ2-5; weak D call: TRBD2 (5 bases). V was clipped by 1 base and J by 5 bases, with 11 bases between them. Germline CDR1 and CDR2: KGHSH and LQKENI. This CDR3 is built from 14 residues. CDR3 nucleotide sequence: TGTGCCAGCTCACCACTGAGGGAATGGGAGACCCAGTACTTC. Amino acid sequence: CASSPLREWETQYF.

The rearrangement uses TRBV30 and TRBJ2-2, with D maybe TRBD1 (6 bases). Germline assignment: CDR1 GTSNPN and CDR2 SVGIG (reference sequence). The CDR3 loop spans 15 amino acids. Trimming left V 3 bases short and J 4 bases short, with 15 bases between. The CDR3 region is CAWSGQGMGTGELFF. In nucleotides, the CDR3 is TGTGCCTGGAGCGGCCAGGGGATGGGCACCGGGGAGCTGTTTTTT.

The CDR3 DNA follows: TGCGCCAGCAGCGCGTGGGACAGGGGGCCTTTCACTGAAGCTTTCTTT. Residues: CASSAWDRGPFTEAFF. The chain joins TRBV5-1 to TRBJ1-1; 12 bases align to TRBD1. Germline CDR1 is SGHRS and CDR2 is YFSETQ. The CDR3 is 16 amino acids. Trimming removed 4 bases from V and 4 bases from J; junction bases left unmatched: 8.

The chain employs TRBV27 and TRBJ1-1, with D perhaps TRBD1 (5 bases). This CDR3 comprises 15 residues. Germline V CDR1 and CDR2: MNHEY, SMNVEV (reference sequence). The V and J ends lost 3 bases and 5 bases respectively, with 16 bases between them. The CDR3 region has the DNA TGTGCCAGCAGTTTCCGCCGAACAGGCGAGACTGAAGCTTTCTTT. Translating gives CASSFRRTGETEAFF.

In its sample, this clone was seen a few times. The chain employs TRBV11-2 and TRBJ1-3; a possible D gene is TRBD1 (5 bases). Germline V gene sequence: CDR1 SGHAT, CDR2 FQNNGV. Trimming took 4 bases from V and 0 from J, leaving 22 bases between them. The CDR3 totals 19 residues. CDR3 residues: CASSSGRGTEPRSGNTIYF. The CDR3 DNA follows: TGTGCCAGCAGCTCAGGGCGGGGGACTGAGCCCCGCTCTGGAAACACCATATATTTT.

The CDR3 loop is CASSFSGIDTGELFF. In DNA, the CDR3 is TGTGCCAGCAGTTTTAGCGGGATCGACACCGGGGAGCTGTTTTTT. V usage is TRBV6-6 and J usage is TRBJ2-2; TRBD2 agrees at 8 bases. Looked up from germline, CDR1 is MNHNY and CDR2 is SVGAGI (reference sequence). The V segment lost 4 bases and the J segment 3 bases; nucleotides outside the gene matches: 4. The length of the CDR3 is 15 residues.